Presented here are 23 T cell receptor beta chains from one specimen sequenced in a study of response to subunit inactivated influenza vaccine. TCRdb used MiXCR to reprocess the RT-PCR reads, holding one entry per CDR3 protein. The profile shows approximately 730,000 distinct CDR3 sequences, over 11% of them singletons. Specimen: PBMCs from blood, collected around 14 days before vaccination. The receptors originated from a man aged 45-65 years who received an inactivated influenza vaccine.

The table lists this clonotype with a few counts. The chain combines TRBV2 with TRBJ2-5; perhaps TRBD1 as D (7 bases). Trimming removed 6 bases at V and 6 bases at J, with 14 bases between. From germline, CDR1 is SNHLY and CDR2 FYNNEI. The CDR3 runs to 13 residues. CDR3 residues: CASSAGGLKTQYF. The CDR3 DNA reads TGTGCCAGCAGCGCAGGGGGGTTGAAGACCCAGTACTTC.

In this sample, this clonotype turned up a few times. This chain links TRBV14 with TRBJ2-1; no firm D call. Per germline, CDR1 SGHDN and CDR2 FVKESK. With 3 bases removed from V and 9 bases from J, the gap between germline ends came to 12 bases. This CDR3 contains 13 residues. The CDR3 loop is CASSHIFSGEQFF. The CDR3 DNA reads TGTGCCAGCAGCCATATATTTTCGGGTGAGCAGTTCTTC. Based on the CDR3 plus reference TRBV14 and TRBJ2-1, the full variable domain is EAGVTQFPSHSVIEKGQTVTLRCDPISGHDNLYWYRRVMGKEIKFLLHFVKESKQDESGMPNNRFLAERTGGTYSTLKVQPAELEDSGVYFCASSHIFSGEQFFGPGTRLTVL.

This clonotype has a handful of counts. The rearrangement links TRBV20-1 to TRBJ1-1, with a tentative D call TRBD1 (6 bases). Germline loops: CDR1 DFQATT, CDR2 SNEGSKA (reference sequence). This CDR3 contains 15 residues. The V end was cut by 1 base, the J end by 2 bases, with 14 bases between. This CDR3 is CSARVNRVSNTEAFF. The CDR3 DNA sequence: TGCAGTGCTAGAGTGAACAGGGTATCCAACACTGAAGCTTTCTTT.

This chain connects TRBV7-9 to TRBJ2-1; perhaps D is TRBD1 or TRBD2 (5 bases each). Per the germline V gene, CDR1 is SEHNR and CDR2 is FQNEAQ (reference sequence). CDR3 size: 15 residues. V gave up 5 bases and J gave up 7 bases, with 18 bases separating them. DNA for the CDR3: TGTGCCAGCAGCCCACGCCCGGGACCGACGAATGAGCAGTTCTTC. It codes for CASSPRPGPTNEQFF.

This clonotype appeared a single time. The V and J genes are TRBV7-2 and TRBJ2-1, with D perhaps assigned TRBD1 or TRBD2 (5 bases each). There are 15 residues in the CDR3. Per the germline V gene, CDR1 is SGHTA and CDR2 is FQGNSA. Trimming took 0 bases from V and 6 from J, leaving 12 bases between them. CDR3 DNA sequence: TGTGCCAGCAGCTTAGCCCCGGGACGGTCCAATGAGCAGTTCTTC. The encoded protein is CASSLAPGRSNEQFF.

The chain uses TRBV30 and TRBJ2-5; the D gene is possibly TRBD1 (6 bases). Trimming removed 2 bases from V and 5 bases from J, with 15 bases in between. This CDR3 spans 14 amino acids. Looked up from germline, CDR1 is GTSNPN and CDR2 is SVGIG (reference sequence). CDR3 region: CAWSQQGRRETQYF. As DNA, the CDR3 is TGTGCCTGGAGTCAACAGGGAAGAAGGGAGACCCAGTACTTC. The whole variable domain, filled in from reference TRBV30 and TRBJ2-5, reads SQTIHQWPATLVQPVGSPLSLECTVEGTSNPNLYWYRQAAGRGLQLLFYSVGIGQISSEVPQNLSASRPQDRQFILSSKKLLLSDSGFYLCAWSQQGRRETQYFGPGTRLLVL.

As DNA, the CDR3 is TGTGCCAGCAGTCCCCCCGGCTGGCGACAGGGTTACGAGCAGTACTTC. Its protein is CASSPPGWRQGYEQYF. The chain combines TRBV6-1 with TRBJ2-7, with 7 bases that match TRBD1. Germline assignment: CDR1 MNHNS and CDR2 SASEGT. This CDR3 has 16 residues. Trimming cost V 5 bases and J 4 bases; bases outside gene matches: 14.

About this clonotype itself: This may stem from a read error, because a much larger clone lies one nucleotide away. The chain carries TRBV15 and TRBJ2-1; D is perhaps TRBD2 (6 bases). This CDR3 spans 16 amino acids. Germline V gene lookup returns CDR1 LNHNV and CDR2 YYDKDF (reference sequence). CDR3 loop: CATSREKILAVDEQLF. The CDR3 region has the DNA TGTGCCACCAGCAGAGAAAAAATACTAGCAGTGGATGAGCAGCTCTTC.

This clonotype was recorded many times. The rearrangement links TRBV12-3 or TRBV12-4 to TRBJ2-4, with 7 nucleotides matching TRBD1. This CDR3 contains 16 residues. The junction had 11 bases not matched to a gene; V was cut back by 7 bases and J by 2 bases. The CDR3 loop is CASTWDSHLTKNIQYF. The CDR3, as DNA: TGTGCCAGCACCTGGGACAGCCACCTTACCAAAAACATTCAGTACTTC.

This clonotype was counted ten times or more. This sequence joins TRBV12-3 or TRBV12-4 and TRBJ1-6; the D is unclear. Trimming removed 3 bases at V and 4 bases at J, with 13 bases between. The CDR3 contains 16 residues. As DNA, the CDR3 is TGTGCCAGCAGTTTCATCGGCACGAGTTATAATTCACCCCTCCACTTT. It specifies CASSFIGTSYNSPLHF.

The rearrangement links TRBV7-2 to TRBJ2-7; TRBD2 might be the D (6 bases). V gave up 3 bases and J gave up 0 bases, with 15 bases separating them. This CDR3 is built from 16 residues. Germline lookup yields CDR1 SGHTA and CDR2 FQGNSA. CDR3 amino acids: CASSFLSGVSSYEQYF. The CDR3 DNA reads TGTGCCAGCAGCTTCCTTTCGGGAGTCAGCTCCTACGAGCAGTACTTC.

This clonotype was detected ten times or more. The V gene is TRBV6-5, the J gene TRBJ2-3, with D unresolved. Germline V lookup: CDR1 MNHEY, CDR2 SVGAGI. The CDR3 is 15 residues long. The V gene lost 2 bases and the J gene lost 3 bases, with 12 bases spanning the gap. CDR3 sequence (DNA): TGTGCCAGCAGTTACGGTGGGGTCCGGACAGATACGCAGTATTTT. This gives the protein CASSYGGVRTDTQYF.

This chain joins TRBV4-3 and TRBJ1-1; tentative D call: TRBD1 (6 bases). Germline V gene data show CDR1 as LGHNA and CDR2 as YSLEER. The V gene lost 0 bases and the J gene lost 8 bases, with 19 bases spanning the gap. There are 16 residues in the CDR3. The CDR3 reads CASSQDPGRGLTEAFF. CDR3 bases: TGCGCCAGCAGCCAAGACCCCGGCAGGGGCCTAACCGAAGCTTTCTTT.

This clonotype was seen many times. The CDR3 is CASAAKTGPSYEQYF. The DNA of the CDR3 is TGCGCCAGCGCGGCTAAGACCGGGCCCTCCTACGAGCAGTACTTC. This sequence joins TRBV4-3 and TRBJ2-7; D gene uncertain. The V end lost 8 bases, the J end lost 0 bases, and 17 bases lay between the germline ends. Germline values: CDR1 LGHNA, CDR2 YSLEER. This CDR3 has 15 amino acids.

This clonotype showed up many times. CDR3 amino acids: CASGLVLAGSPPNYNEQFF. The DNA for the CDR3 is TGTGCTAGTGGTTTGGTACTCGCGGGGAGCCCCCCGAACTACAATGAGCAGTTCTTC. The chain has TRBV12-5 and TRBJ2-1; D is possibly TRBD2 (6 bases). The CDR3 has 19 residues. Trimming removed 0 bases at V and 3 bases at J, with 21 bases between. CDR1 LGHNT and CDR2 FRNRAP come from the germline V gene.

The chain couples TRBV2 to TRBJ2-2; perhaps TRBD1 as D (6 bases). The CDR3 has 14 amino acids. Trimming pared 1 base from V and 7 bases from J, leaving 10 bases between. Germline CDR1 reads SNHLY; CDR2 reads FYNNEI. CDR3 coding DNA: TGTGCCAGCAGTGAAGGGGGGACAATCGGGGAGCTGTTTTTT. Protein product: CASSEGGTIGELFF.

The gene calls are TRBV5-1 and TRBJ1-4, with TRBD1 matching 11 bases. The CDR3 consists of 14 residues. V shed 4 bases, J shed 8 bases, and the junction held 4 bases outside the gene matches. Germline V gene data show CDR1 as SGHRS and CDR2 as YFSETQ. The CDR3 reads CASSVGTGGEKLFF. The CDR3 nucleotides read TGCGCCAGCAGCGTTGGGACAGGGGGAGAAAAACTGTTTTTT.

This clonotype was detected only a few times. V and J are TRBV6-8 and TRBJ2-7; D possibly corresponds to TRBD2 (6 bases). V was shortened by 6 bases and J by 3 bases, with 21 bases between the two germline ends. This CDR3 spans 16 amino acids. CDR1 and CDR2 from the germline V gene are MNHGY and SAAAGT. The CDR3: CASSRMTGTFNYEQYF. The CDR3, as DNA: TGTGCCAGCAGCCGCATGACGGGGACTTTCAACTACGAGCAGTACTTC.

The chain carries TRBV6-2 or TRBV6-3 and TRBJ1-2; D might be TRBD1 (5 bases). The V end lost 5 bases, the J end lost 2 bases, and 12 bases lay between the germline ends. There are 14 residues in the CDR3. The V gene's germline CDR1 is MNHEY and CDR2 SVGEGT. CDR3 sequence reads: CASSKDRRNYGYTF. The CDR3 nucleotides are TGTGCCAGCAGTAAAGACAGACGGAACTATGGCTACACCTTC.

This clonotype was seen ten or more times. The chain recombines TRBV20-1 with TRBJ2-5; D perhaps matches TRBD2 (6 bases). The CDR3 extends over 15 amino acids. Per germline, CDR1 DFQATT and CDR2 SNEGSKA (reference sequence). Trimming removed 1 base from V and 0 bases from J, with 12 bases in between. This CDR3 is CSARVAAGYQETQYF. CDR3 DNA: TGCAGTGCTAGAGTTGCCGCGGGGTACCAAGAGACCCAGTACTTC.

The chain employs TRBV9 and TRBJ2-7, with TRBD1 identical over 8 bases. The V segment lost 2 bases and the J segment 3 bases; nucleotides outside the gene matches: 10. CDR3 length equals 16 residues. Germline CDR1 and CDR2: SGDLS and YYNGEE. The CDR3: CASSVSPDRVGYEQYF. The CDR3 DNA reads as TGTGCCAGCAGCGTTTCACCGGACAGGGTGGGCTACGAGCAGTACTTC.

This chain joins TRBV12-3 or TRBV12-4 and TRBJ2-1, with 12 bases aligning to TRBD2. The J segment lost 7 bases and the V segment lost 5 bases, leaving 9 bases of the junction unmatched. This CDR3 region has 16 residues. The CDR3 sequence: CASSRSTSGGRNEQFF. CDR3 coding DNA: TGTGCCAGCAGTCGGTCGACTAGCGGGGGCCGTAATGAGCAGTTCTTC.

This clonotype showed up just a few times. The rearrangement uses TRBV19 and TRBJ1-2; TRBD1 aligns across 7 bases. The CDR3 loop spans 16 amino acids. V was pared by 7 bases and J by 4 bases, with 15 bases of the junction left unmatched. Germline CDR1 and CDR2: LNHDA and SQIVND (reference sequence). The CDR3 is CASTPLVGTAGYGYTF. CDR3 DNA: TGTGCCAGTACCCCCCTCGTCGGGACAGCGGGCTATGGCTACACCTTC.